The clone carrying this TCR beta chain was seen repeatedly, ten times or more. Antigen unknown. With duration under 3 months, ophthalmopathy was active: Clinical Activity Score at least 3, NOSPECS at least 4. Exclusion of patients followed from uncontrolled infection, other autoimmune disease, pregnancy or lactation. This sample was taken from a study of T cells in Graves' hyperthyroidism and ophthalmopathy. Study at large: The authors collected peripheral blood at initial diagnosis, before any treatment.

CDR3 length: 15 amino acids. Trimming took 5 bases from V and 7 from J; bases not matched to a gene: 9. In germline, CDR1 is MNHEY, CDR2 SVGEGT. The TCR beta CDR3 regions underwent amplification using RNA transcripts as the source. Using the HTBI primer set, a first-round RT-PCR was run on the TCR CDR3. TCRdb itself ran the multiplex PCR reads through MiXCR, one entry per CDR3 protein. The profile covers around 600,000 distinct CDR3 sequences, with approximately 16% appearing a single time and 2.5% to 4% taken by the ten largest. Study results and caveats: Within blood appeared most thyroid clonotypes that had expanded above 0.001.

This TCR was recovered from a middle-aged woman with Graves' ophthalmopathy. Sequences were obtained from blood. The rearrangement uses TRBV6-2 or TRBV6-3 and TRBJ2-1; TRBD2 matches 9 bases. CDR3 nucleotides: TGTGCCAGCAGTCGTAGCGGGGGCCTAGGGAATGAGCAGTTCTTC. Protein sequence: CASSRSGGLGNEQFF.